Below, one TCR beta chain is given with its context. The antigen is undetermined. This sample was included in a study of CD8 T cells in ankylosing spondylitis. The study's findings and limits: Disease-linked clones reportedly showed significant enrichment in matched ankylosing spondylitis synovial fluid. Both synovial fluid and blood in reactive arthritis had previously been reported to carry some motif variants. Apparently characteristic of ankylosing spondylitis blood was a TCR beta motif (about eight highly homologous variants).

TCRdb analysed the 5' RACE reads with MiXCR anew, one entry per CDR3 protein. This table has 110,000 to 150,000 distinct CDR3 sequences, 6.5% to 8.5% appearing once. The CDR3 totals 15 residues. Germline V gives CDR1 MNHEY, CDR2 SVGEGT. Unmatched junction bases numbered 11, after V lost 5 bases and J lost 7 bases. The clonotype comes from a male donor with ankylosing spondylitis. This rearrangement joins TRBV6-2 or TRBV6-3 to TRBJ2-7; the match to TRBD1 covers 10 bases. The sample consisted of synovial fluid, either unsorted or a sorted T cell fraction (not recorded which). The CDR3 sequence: CASSPATGGAEEQYF. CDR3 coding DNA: TGTGCCAGCAGTCCTGCGACAGGGGGCGCGGAGGAGCAGTACTTC.